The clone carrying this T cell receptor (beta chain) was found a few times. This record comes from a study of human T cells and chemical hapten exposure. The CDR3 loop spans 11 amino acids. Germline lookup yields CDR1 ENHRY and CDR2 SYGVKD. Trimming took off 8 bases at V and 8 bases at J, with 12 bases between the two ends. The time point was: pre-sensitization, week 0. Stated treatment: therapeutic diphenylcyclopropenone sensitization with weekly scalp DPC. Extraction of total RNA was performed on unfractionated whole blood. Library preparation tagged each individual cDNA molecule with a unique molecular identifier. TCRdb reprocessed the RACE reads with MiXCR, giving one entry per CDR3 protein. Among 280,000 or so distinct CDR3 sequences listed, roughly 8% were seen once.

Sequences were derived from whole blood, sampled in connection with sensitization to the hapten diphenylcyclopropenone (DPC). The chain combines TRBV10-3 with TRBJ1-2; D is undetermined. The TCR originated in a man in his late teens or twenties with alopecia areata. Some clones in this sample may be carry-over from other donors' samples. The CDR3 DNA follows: TGTGCCATCGCGGGAATCCGCGGCTACACCTTC. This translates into CAIAGIRGYTF.